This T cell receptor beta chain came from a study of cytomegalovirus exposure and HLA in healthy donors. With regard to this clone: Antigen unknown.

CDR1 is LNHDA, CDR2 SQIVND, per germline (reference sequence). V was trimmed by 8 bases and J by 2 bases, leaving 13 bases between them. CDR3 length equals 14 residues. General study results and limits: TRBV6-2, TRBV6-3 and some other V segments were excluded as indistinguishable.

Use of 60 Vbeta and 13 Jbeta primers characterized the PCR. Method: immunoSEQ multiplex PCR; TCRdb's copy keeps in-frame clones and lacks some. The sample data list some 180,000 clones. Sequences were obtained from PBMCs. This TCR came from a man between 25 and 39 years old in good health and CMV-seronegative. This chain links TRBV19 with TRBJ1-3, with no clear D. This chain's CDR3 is CASRVRAAGNTIYF. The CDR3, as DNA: TGTGCCAGTCGAGTGCGGGCGGCTGGAAACACCATATATTTT.